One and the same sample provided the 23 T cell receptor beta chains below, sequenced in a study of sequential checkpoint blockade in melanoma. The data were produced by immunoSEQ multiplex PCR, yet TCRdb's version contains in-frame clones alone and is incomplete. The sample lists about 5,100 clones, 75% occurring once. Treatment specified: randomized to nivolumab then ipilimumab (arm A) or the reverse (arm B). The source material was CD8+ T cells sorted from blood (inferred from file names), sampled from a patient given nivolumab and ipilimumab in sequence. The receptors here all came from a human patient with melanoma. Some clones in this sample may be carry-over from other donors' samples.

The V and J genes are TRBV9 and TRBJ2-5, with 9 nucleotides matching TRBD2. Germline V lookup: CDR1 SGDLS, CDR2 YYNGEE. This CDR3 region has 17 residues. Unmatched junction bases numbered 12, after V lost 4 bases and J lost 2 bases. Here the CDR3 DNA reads TGTGCCAGCAGCCCTTCGTCCCTAGCGGGGAAACAAGAGACCCAGTACTTC. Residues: CASSPSSLAGKQETQYF.

CDR3: CASSGGPGVSKYF. The CDR3 DNA reads as TGTGCCAGCAGTGGTGGTCCAGGGGTGAGCAAGTACTTC. V gene TRBV2 combines with J gene TRBJ2-7, with a possible D match to TRBD1 (6 bases). Germline V CDR1 and CDR2: SNHLY, FYNNEI. V was shortened by 4 bases and J by 11 bases, with 18 bases between the two germline ends. The CDR3 has 13 amino acids.

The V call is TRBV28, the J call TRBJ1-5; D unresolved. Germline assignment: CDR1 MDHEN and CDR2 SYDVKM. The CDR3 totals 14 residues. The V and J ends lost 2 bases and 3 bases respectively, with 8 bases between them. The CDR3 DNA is TGTGCCAGCAGTTTAGCAGAGGTCAATCAGCCCCAGCATTTT. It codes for CASSLAEVNQPQHF. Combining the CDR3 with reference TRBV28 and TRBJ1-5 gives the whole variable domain DVKVTQSSRYLVKRTGEKVFLECVQDMDHENMFWYRQDPGLGLRLIYFSYDVKMKEKGDIPEGYSVSREKKERFSLILESASTNQTSMYLCASSLAEVNQPQHFGDGTRLSIL.

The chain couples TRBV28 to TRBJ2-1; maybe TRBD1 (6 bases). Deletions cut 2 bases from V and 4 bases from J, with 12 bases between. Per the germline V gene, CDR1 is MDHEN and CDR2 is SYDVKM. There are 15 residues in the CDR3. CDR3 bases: TGTGCCAGCAGTTTACGGACAGACCTTTACAATGAGCAGTTCTTC. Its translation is CASSLRTDLYNEQFF.

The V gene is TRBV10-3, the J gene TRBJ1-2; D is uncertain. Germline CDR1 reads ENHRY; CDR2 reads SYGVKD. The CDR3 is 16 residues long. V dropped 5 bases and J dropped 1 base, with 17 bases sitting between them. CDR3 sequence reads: CAISLSRGKDNYGYTF. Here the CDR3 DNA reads TGTGCCATCAGTCTAAGTCGAGGAAAAGATAACTATGGCTACACCTTC.

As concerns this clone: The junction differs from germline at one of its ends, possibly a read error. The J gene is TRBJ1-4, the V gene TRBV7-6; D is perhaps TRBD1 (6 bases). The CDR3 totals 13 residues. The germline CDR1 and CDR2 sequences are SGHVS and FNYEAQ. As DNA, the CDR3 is TGTGCCAGCAGCGCTCAGGGGTACGAAAGACTGTTTTTT. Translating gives CASSAQGYERLFF.

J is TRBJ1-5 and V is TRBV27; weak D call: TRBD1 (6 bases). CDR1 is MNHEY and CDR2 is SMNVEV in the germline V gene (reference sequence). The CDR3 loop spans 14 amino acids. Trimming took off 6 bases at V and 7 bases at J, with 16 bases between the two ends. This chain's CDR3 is CASSHGGGRQPQHF. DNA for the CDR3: TGTGCCAGCAGCCATGGGGGGGGCAGGCAGCCCCAGCATTTT.

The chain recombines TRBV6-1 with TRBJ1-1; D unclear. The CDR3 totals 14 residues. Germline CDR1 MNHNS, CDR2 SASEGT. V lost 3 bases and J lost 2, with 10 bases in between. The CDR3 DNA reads TGTGCCAGCAGTGATAACAGTTTCAACACTGAAGCTTTCTTT. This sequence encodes CASSDNSFNTEAFF.

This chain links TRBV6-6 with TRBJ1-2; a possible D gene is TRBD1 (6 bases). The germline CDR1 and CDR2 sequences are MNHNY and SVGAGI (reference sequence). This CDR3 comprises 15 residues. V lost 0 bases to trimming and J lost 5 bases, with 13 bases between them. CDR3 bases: TGTGCCAGCAGTTACTCGGATGGGGGCGGTTATGGCTACACCTTC. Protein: CASSYSDGGGYGYTF.

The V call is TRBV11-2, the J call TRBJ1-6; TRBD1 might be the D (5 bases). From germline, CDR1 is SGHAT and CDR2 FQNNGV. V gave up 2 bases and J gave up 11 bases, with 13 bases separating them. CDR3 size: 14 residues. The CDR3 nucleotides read TGTGCCAGCAGCTTAAAAGCAGGGTCGGCACCCCTCCACTTT. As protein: CASSLKAGSAPLHF.

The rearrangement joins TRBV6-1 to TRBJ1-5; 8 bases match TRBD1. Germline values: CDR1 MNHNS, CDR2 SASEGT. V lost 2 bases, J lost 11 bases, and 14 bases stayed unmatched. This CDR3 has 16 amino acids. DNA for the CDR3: TGTGCCAGCAGTGAACCGGGCAGGGGGCGTAGGGAAGCCCAGCATTTT. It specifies CASSEPGRGRREAQHF.

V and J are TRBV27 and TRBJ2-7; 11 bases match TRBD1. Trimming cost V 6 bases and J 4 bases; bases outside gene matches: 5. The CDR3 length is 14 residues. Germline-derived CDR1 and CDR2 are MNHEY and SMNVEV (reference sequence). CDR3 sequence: CASSLDRGRYEQYF. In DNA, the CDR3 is TGTGCCAGCAGCTTGGACAGGGGGCGGTACGAGCAGTACTTC.

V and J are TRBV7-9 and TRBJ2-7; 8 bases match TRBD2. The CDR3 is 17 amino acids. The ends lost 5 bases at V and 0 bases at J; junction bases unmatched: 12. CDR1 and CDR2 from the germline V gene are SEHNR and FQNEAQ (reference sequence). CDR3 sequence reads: CASSTNLRGGPSYEQYF. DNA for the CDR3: TGTGCCAGCAGCACGAATCTTCGGGGGGGACCCTCCTACGAGCAGTACTTC. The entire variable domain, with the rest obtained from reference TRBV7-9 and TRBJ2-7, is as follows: DTGVSQNPRHKITKRGQNVTFRCDPISEHNRLYWYRQTLGQGPEFLTYFQNEAQLEKSRLLSDRFSAERPKGSFSTLEIQRTEQGDSAMYLCASSTNLRGGPSYEQYFGPGTRLTVT.

The CDR3 spells CASSLDSGVYNEQFF. For the CDR3, the DNA is TGTGCCAGCAGCTTAGATAGCGGGGTGTACAATGAGCAGTTCTTC. The rearrangement joins TRBV7-6 to TRBJ2-1; the match to TRBD2 covers 8 bases. Germline lookup yields CDR1 SGHVS and CDR2 FNYEAQ. The CDR3 totals 15 residues. With 1 base clipped from V and 4 bases from J, the junction kept 3 bases outside the gene matches.

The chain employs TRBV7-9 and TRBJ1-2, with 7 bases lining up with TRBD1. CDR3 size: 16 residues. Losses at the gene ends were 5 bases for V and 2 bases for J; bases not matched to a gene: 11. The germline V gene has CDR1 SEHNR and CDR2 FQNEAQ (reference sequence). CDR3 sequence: CASSPQGERINYGYTF. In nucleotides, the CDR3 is TGTGCCAGCAGCCCCCAGGGGGAGCGTATCAACTATGGCTACACCTTC.

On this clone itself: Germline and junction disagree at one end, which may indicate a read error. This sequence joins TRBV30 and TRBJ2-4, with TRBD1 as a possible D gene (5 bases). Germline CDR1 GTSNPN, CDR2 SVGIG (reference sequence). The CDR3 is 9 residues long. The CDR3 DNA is TGTGCCTGGGGTCCCCACAGGCACTTC. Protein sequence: CAWGPHRHF.

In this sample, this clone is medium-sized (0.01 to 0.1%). The CDR3 sequence is CASSQEGIGDEQYF. In nucleotides, the CDR3 is TGCGCCAGCAGCCAAGAGGGTATCGGGGACGAGCAGTACTTC. V gene TRBV4-1 combines with J gene TRBJ2-7, with TRBD2 as a possible D gene (5 bases). Germline V gives CDR1 MGHRA, CDR2 YSYEKL. The CDR3 runs to 14 residues. The germline V and J ends were trimmed by 0 bases and 5 bases, with 11 bases remaining between them.

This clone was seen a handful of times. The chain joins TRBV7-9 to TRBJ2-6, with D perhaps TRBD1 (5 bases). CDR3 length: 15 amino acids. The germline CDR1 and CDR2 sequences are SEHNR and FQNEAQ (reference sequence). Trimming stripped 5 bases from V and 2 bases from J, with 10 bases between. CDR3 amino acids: CASSPPTAGANVLTF. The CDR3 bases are TGTGCCAGCAGCCCCCCGACAGCTGGGGCCAACGTCCTGACTTTC.

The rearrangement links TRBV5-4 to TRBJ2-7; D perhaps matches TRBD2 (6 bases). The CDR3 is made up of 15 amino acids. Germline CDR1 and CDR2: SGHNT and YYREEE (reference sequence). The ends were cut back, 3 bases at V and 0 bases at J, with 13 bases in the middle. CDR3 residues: CASSSGTPSSYEQYF. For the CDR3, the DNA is TGTGCCAGCAGCTCCGGGACTCCAAGCTCCTACGAGCAGTACTTC.

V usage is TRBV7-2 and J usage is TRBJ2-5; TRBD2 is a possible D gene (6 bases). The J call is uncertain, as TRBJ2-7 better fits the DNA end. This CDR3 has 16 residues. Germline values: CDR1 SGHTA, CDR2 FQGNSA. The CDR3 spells CASSLESGLHSYEQYF. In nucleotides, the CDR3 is TGTGCCAGCAGCTTAGAGTCCGGACTACACTCCTACGAGCAGTACTTC.

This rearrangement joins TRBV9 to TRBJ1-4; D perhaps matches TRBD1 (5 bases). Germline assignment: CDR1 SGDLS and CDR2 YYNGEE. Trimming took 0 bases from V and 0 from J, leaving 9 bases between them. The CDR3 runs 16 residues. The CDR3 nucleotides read TGTGCCAGCAGCGTAGAGGGGTTTGCAACTAATGAAAAACTGTTTTTT. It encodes CASSVEGFATNEKLFF.

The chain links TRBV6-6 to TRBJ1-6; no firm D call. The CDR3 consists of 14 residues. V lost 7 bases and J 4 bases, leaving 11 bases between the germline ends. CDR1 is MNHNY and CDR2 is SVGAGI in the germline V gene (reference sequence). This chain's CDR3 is CASTPTRYNSPLHF. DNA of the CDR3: TGTGCCAGCACCCCAACCCGGTATAATTCACCCCTCCACTTT.

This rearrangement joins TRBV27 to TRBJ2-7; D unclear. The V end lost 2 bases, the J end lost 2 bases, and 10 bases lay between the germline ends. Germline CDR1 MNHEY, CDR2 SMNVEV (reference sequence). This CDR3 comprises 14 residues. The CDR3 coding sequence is TGTGCCAGCAGTTTAACCCTAGGCGCCTACGAGCAGTACTTC. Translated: CASSLTLGAYEQYF.